This T cell receptor beta chain was observed in a study of cytomegalovirus exposure and HLA in healthy donors. Study context: Falling in the Caucasian-associated ancestry cluster were roughly 86% of under 450 genotyped donors. Findings of the study overall: Published work reported that the classifier diagnosed cytomegalovirus status with high specificity and sensitivity.

The PCR contained 60 Vbeta and 13 Jbeta primers. TCRdb keeps only in-frame clones here, not all; method: immunoSEQ multiplex PCR. The sample consists of 150,000 or so clones, about 70% of them appearing once. All the people who gave samples were healthy bone marrow donors. To note about this clone: Its antigen remains unidentified.

The ends lost 0 bases at V and 0 bases at J; junction bases unmatched: 8. In germline, CDR1 is SGHRS, CDR2 YFSETQ. This CDR3 has 18 residues. The rearrangement joins TRBV5-1 to TRBJ1-2; TRBD1 matches at 10 bases. The sample was PBMCs. This receptor was obtained from a man aged 18 to 30 in good health and CMV-seronegative. The CDR3 bases are TGCGCCAGCAGCTTGGATTGGGACAGGGGTCAAGCTAACTATGGCTACACCTTC. As protein: CASSLDWDRGQANYGYTF.